This T cell receptor beta chain was retrieved from a study of T-cell reconstitution after alpha-beta-depleted transplantation in children. The study, taken as a whole, reports: At day 60, the high TCRbeta diversity found in some patients originated from recipient T cells and thymic progenitors that had survived. Newly made T cells mostly supplied T-cell counts and diversity one year after transplant. Where alpha-beta T cells came from about two months after transplant was reportedly several hundred expanded graft clones.

In this sample, this clonotype turned up many times. Antigen specificity is unknown. A library of TCRbeta sequences, prepared with unique molecular identifiers, was generated. In TCRdb, the PCR reads were re-called with MiXCR into one record per CDR3 protein. The sample holds 200,000 or so distinct CDR3 sequences; around 5.9% are singletons and the top ten take about 5%. The CDR3 spans 14 residues. CDR1 ENHRY and CDR2 SYGVKD come from the germline V gene. Trimming took 1 base from V and 4 from J, leaving 11 bases between them. This TCR came from a girl under three years old with combined immunodeficiency, due to receive a stem cell transplant. The chain is built from TRBV10-3 and TRBJ2-7; D uncertain. Source: PBMCs, taken before TCRalphabeta/CD19-depleted stem cell transplant. DNA of the CDR3: TGTGCCATCAGTGAGTTTCCTCAAAATTACGAGCAGTACTTC. This codes for CAISEFPQNYEQYF.